These 32 T cell receptor beta chains originate from one sample sequenced in a study of T cell clonality in common variable immunodeficiency (dated by TCRdb to the mid-2010s). To prepare the library, the immunoSEQ multiplex PCR assay was applied. The immuneACCESS repertoire file appears here via TCRdb, limited to in-frame rearrangements. These files lack a portion of the clones; in checked studies, under half of the deficit traces to unresolved V genes, and the cause of the others is not known. This sample contains roughly 34,000 clones, none of which is a singleton. Around 28% of the sample rests with the top ten. Overall study results and their limits: CVID TCRbeta sequences were reported to have fewer deletions and N-nucleotide insertions and to lack highly modified clones with 13 or more V deletions.

No cognate antigen is known for these TCRs. The specimen sequenced was peripheral blood mononuclear cells. These receptors all stem from a human donor with common variable immunodeficiency.

Remarks on this clone: Read data end 3 residues before the CDR3 end; the end is taken from the germline J gene. The J gene is TRBJ1-4, the V gene TRBV30; 8 nucleotides agree with TRBD1. Germline CDR1 GTSNPN, CDR2 SVGIG (reference sequence). The CDR3 has 15 residues. Trimming removed 0 bases from V and 7 bases from J; junction bases left unmatched: 7. Here the CDR3 reads CAWSVRTGLFEKLFF. The sequenced CDR3 bases are TGTGCCTGGAGTGTACGGACAGGGCTTTTTGAAAAA. Combining the CDR3 with reference TRBV30 and TRBJ1-4 gives the whole variable domain SQTIHQWPATLVQPVGSPLSLECTVEGTSNPNLYWYRQAAGRGLQLLFYSVGIGQISSEVPQNLSASRPQDRQFILSSKKLLLSDSGFYLCAWSVRTGLFEKLFFGSGTQLSVL.

The table lists this clone with many counts. The chain's CDR3 is CASSLTRLGSTDTQYF. Incomplete CDR3 DNA: TGTGCCAGCAGCTTGACGCGGCTAGGAAGCACAGATACG. The V call is TRBV5-4, the J call TRBJ2-3, with no clear D. The DNA ends 3 residues before the CDR3 does, and the rest of the CDR3 is filled in from the germline J gene. The V end lost 1 base, the J end lost 0 bases, and 12 bases lay between the germline ends. This CDR3 spans 16 amino acids. Looked up from germline, CDR1 is SGHNT and CDR2 is YYREEE (reference sequence). Using reference TRBV5-4 and TRBJ2-3 for the parts outside the CDR3, the full variable domain is ETGVTQSPTHLIKTRGQQVTLRCSSQSGHNTVSWYQQALGQGPQFIFQYYREEENGRGNFPPRFSGLQFPNYSSELNVNALELDDSALYLCASSLTRLGSTDTQYFGPGTRLTVL.

This clone was observed many times. With the read ending 3 residues before the CDR3 end, the germline J gene is used to fill in that end. The chain carries TRBV7-6 and TRBJ1-3; no definite D call. The CDR3 loop spans 14 amino acids. V lost 5 bases and J lost 3, with 11 bases in between. Germline lookup yields CDR1 SGHVS and CDR2 FNYEAQ. The part of the CDR3 DNA that was read is TGTGCCAGCAGCCCGCGGTATAGTGGAAACACC. Translating gives CASSPRYSGNT. The whole CDR3 sequence reads CASSPRYSGNTIYF. The variable domain in full, completed from reference TRBV7-6 and TRBJ1-3, reads GAGVSQSPRYKVTKRGQDVALRCDPISGHVSLYWYRQALGQGPEFLTYFNYEAQQDKSGLPNDRFSAERPEGSISTLTIQRTEQRDSAMYRCASSPRYSGNTIYFGEGSWLTVV.

A note on this clone: The read falls 3 residues short of the CDR3 end, and the missing part is taken from the germline J gene. The V call is TRBV7-9, the J call TRBJ2-3; no clear D. Trimming left V 2 bases short and J 6 bases short, with 12 bases between. CDR3 size: 14 residues. CDR1 is SEHNR, CDR2 FQNEAQ, per germline (reference sequence). The sequenced part of the CDR3 DNA is TGTGCCAGCAGCTTAATTAATTTCGGGGATACG. As protein: CASSLINFGDT. The CDR3, in full, reads CASSLINFGDTQYF.

This clone was observed a handful of times. From the germline J gene comes the end of the CDR3, since the read stops 3 residues before it. The chain employs TRBV7-3 and TRBJ2-7; 10 bases line up with TRBD1. This CDR3 comprises 16 residues. In germline, CDR1 is SGHTA, CDR2 FQGTGA. V trimming: 5 bases; J trimming: 3 bases; junction bases outside the gene matches: 10. The part of the CDR3 DNA that was read is TGTGCCAGCAGCCTACGTGGAGGGACAGGGGTCTACGAG. It translates to CASSLRGGTGVYE. The entire CDR3 protein is CASSLRGGTGVYEQYF.

The sample holds many counts of this clone. The read comes to an end 3 residues before the CDR3 does, leaving the germline J gene to fill in the end. J is TRBJ2-5 and V is TRBV20-1; weak D call: TRBD2 (7 bases). The germline gives CDR1 DFQATT, CDR2 SNEGSKA (reference sequence). The CDR3 has 14 residues. Trimming took off 6 bases at V and 4 bases at J, with 18 bases between the two ends. The DNA read from the CDR3 is TGCAGTGCGTTACGGGTTGGGGGGGCAGAGACC. It specifies CSALRVGGAET. From start to end, the CDR3 is CSALRVGGAETQYF.

This clone was counted between two and nine times. From the germline J gene comes the end of the CDR3, since the read stops 3 residues before it. The J gene is TRBJ2-1, the V gene TRBV5-1, with 7 nucleotides matching TRBD2. The CDR3 is 15 amino acids. Per germline, CDR1 SGHRS and CDR2 YFSETQ. V lost 7 bases, J lost 0 bases, and 7 bases stayed unmatched. This CDR3 reads CASSALAGSYNEQFF. CDR3 bases read: TGCGCCAGCTCGGCATTAGCGGGCTCCTACAATGAG.

This clone has a count of ten or more. The CDR3 end lies 3 residues beyond the end of the read and is filled in from the germline J gene. J is TRBJ2-5 and V is TRBV28, with TRBD2 matching over 9 bases. The CDR3 has 17 amino acids. Germline V gene sequence: CDR1 MDHEN, CDR2 SYDVKM. Unmatched junction bases numbered 8, after V lost 1 base and J lost 2 bases. The covered CDR3 bases are TGTGCCAGCAGTTTATATCGCCCGACTAGCGGACAAGAGACC. Its translation is CASSLYRPTSGQET. Given in full, the CDR3 is CASSLYRPTSGQETQYF.

Regarding this clone: The read gets to within 3 residues of the CDR3 end, and the germline J gene fills in the rest. The chain employs TRBV18 and TRBJ1-2; D is unclear. The V gene's germline CDR1 is KGHSH and CDR2 LQKENI. This CDR3 spans 15 amino acids. CDR3 sequence: CASSPRRTETGGYTF. Incomplete CDR3 DNA: TGTGCCAGCTCACCACGACGGACGGAGACGGGGGGC. Together with reference TRBV18 and TRBJ1-2, the CDR3 gives the full variable domain: NAGVMQNPRHLVRRRGQEARLRCSPMKGHSHVYWYRQLPEEGLKFMVYLQKENIIDESGMPKERFSAEFPKEGPSILRIQQVVRGDSAAYFCASSPRRTETGGYTFGSGTRLTVV.

This clone was observed many times. The read halts 3 residues ahead of the CDR3 end, with the missing end drawn from the germline J gene. The V gene is TRBV7-2, the J gene TRBJ2-1, with TRBD2 matching 13 bases. After removal of 8 bases from V and 4 bases from J, the junction contained 2 bases not matched to a gene. This CDR3 spans 14 amino acids. Germline CDR1 is SGHTA and CDR2 is FQGNSA. Partial CDR3 DNA: TGTGCCAGCCAGACTAGCGGGAGGTACAATGAG. It encodes CASQTSGRYNE. The whole CDR3 sequence is CASQTSGRYNEQFF.

This clone is medium-sized. The covered CDR3 bases are TGTGCCAGCAGCTTGGCCGGGGAGGTGAACTACGAG. Protein: CASSLAGEVNYE. In full, the CDR3 is CASSLAGEVNYEQYF. This chain connects TRBV5-4 to TRBJ2-7, with D maybe TRBD2 (6 bases). Read data end 3 residues before the CDR3 end; the end is taken from the germline J gene. Germline V lookup: CDR1 SGHNT, CDR2 YYREEE (reference sequence). V was shortened by 0 bases and J by 3 bases, with 13 bases between the two germline ends. The CDR3 runs 15 residues.

This clone was found many times. The read gets to within 3 residues of the CDR3 end, and the germline J gene fills in the rest. The V call is TRBV20-1, the J call TRBJ1-1; D is undetermined. Germline lookup yields CDR1 DFQATT and CDR2 SNEGSKA (reference sequence). The CDR3 loop spans 11 amino acids. This CDR3 is CSARDSGLAFF. CDR3 bases read: TGCAGTGCTAGAGATTCGGGGTTG.

This clone was seen many times. The read finishes 3 residues shy of the CDR3 end, and the germline J gene is used to complete it. The genes are TRBV18 and TRBJ2-3; D may be TRBD1 (5 bases). This CDR3 is built from 12 residues. Germline CDR1 KGHSH, CDR2 LQKENI. V gave up 2 bases and J gave up 6 bases, with 6 bases separating them. The part of the CDR3 DNA that was read is TGTGCCAGCTCACCAGGGGCGGATACG. Encoded protein: CASSPGADT. The whole CDR3 is CASSPGADTQYF.

This clone has ten or more counts. The read terminates 3 residues before the CDR3 end, so the remaining end is supplied by the germline J gene. This sequence joins TRBV5-4 and TRBJ2-5; TRBD2 matches 10 bases. Germline loops: CDR1 SGHNT, CDR2 YYREEE (reference sequence). The junction had 4 bases not matched to a gene; V was cut back by 4 bases and J by 4 bases. This CDR3 has 14 residues. The sequenced CDR3 bases are TGTGCCAGCAGCACCAGGACTAGCGGAGAGACC. It yields the protein CASSTRTSGET. In full, the CDR3 reads CASSTRTSGETQYF.

This clone was detected many times. Read sequence stops 3 residues before the CDR3 end, and the germline J gene provides the missing end. The chain employs TRBV12-3 or TRBV12-4 and TRBJ1-5, with a weak D call TRBD1 (6 bases). The CDR3 has 15 amino acids. Deletions cut 2 bases from V and 5 bases from J, with 13 bases between. The sequenced CDR3 bases are TGTGCCAGCAGTTTACAGGGGACGGTACATCAGCCC. This codes for CASSLQGTVHQP. The complete CDR3 reads CASSLQGTVHQPQHF.

In this sample, this clone turned up a few times. The read ends 3 residues before the CDR3 terminus; that terminus is restored from the germline J gene. The chain joins TRBV11-2 to TRBJ2-5; D gene ambiguous. The CDR3 is 14 residues long. Trimming pared 0 bases from V and 2 bases from J, leaving 7 bases between. Germline assignment: CDR1 SGHAT and CDR2 FQNNGV. The covered CDR3 bases are TGTGCCAGCAGCTTAGAGGGCTATCAAGAGACC. It is translated as CASSLEGYQET. The full-length CDR3 reads as CASSLEGYQETQYF.

This clone occurred a few times. The read stops 3 residues short of the end of the CDR3; the missing end is completed from the germline J gene. The genes are TRBV5-6 and TRBJ2-7; D may be TRBD1 or TRBD2 (5 bases each). Germline-derived CDR1 and CDR2 are SGHDT and YYEEEE. There are 15 residues in the CDR3. Trimming left V 3 bases short and J 6 bases short, with 19 bases between. The CDR3 here is CASSSYRRRLTEQYF. The sequenced part of the CDR3 DNA is TGTGCCAGCAGCTCGTACAGGAGGCGCTTAACCGAG.

Concerning this clone: The CDR3 is cut off 3 residues early in the read; its end comes from the germline J gene. Other nucleotide sequences in the sample specify the same CDR3. The J gene is TRBJ2-7, the V gene TRBV19; TRBD1 agrees at 7 bases. CDR1 and CDR2 from the germline V gene are LNHDA and SQIVND (reference sequence). This CDR3 is 14 amino acids long. Trimming took 9 bases from V and 5 from J; bases not matched to a gene: 13. The CDR3 here is CASSLGTASHEQYF. The CDR3 bases that were read are TGTGCCAGCAGCTTGGGGACAGCTTCCCACGAG.

Incomplete CDR3 DNA: TGTGCCAGCAGCTTAGTTAGCGGGAGGGCCGTCTACAATGAG. Its translation is CASSLVSGRAVYNE. The CDR3, in full, reads CASSLVSGRAVYNEQFF. The rearrangement joins TRBV7-8 to TRBJ2-1; 11 bases match TRBD2. The read ends 3 residues shy of where the CDR3 ends; the end is completed using the germline J gene. V trimming: 1 base; J trimming: 3 bases; junction bases outside the gene matches: 5. This CDR3 spans 17 amino acids. Germline CDR1 reads SGHVS; CDR2 reads FQNEAQ.

The table lists this clone with a few counts. From the germline J gene comes the end of the CDR3, since the read stops 3 residues before it. The chain has TRBV7-9 and TRBJ2-3; perhaps TRBD2 as D (5 bases). CDR3 length: 15 residues. CDR1 and CDR2 (germline): SEHNR, FQNEAQ (reference sequence). V was shortened by 1 base and J by 1 base, with 9 bases between the two germline ends. This CDR3 reads CASSLVERGTDTQYF. The covered CDR3 bases are TGTGCCAGCAGCTTAGTCGAGAGGGGCACAGATACG. Complete variable domain (other parts from reference TRBV7-9 and TRBJ2-3): DTGVSQNPRHKITKRGQNVTFRCDPISEHNRLYWYRQTLGQGPEFLTYFQNEAQLEKSRLLSDRFSAERPKGSFSTLEIQRTEQGDSAMYLCASSLVERGTDTQYFGPGTRLTVL.

A word on this clone: Read coverage stops 3 residues before the CDR3 terminus; the germline J gene supplies the remainder. The chain couples TRBV7-3 to TRBJ2-3, with TRBD2 identical over 8 bases. This CDR3 contains 14 residues. The germline V gene has CDR1 SGHTA and CDR2 FQGTGA. V lost 2 bases to trimming and J lost 3 bases; unmatched junction nucleotides: 1. Incomplete CDR3 DNA: TGTGCCAGCAGCTTAGTAGCGGGAACAGATACG. Protein sequence: CASSLVAGTDT. The entire CDR3 is CASSLVAGTDTQYF.

This clone appeared a few times. The CDR3 goes on 3 residues after the read ends, and that part is filled in from the germline J gene. V and J are TRBV7-2 and TRBJ2-7; 7 nucleotides agree with TRBD1. Looked up from germline, CDR1 is SGHTA and CDR2 is FQGNSA. V lost 5 bases, J lost 2 bases, and 3 bases stayed unmatched. The CDR3 contains 13 residues. CDR3 in amino acids: CASSHGTAYEQYF. Partial CDR3 DNA: TGTGCCAGCAGCCACGGGACAGCCTACGAG.

This clone has a count of ten or more. The CDR3 extends 3 residues past the end of the read, so its final part is completed from the germline J gene. This chain links TRBV29-1 with TRBJ2-2; TRBD1 matches 7 bases. J lost 7 bases, V lost 0 bases, and 8 bases had no gene match. CDR1 is SQVTM and CDR2 is ANQGSEA in the germline V gene. The CDR3 sequence is 15 residues long. The chain's CDR3 is CSVEDLAQGDGELFF. CDR3 bases read: TGCAGCGTTGAAGATCTGGCGCAGGGGGACGGGGAG.

This clone was observed at least ten times. The read finishes 3 residues shy of the CDR3 end, and the germline J gene is used to complete it. This chain links TRBV5-1 with TRBJ1-1; tentatively, D is TRBD1 (6 bases). V dropped 5 bases and J dropped 3 bases, with 17 bases sitting between them. The CDR3 loop spans 15 amino acids. The germline V gene has CDR1 SGHRS and CDR2 YFSETQ. The CDR3 here is CASRSFAGADTEAFF. The CDR3 DNA, read in part, is TGCGCCAGCAGATCCTTTGCGGGGGCTGACACTGAA.

This clone showed up many times. The read halts 3 residues ahead of the CDR3 end, with the missing end drawn from the germline J gene. This chain uses TRBV30 with TRBJ2-5; 10 bases align to TRBD1. The ends lost 2 bases at V and 4 bases at J; junction bases unmatched: 4. This CDR3 has 14 residues. The germline gives CDR1 GTSNPN, CDR2 SVGIG (reference sequence). The chain's CDR3 is CAWSLTGGTETQYF. The sequenced part of the CDR3 DNA is TGTGCCTGGAGTCTGACAGGGGGCACAGAGACC.

With respect to this clone: Read sequence stops 3 residues before the CDR3 end, and the germline J gene provides the missing end. The chain couples TRBV29-1 to TRBJ2-1; D might be TRBD2 (5 bases). The germline V gene has CDR1 SQVTM and CDR2 ANQGSEA. Trimming stripped 0 bases from V and 2 bases from J, with 11 bases between. CDR3 length equals 15 residues. This CDR3 reads CSVEDQRGTYNEQFF. The DNA read from the CDR3 is TGCAGCGTTGAAGATCAACGGGGTACCTACAATGAG.

This clone was seen many times. Read sequence stops 3 residues before the CDR3 end, and the germline J gene provides the missing end. The J gene is TRBJ1-1, the V gene TRBV29-1; 7 bases are shared with TRBD1. Germline CDR1 is SQVTM and CDR2 is ANQGSEA. J lost 4 bases, V lost 7 bases, and 6 bases had no gene match. This CDR3 contains 12 residues. CDR3 in amino acids: CSADREGTEAFF. The CDR3 DNA, read in part, is TGCAGCGCTGACAGGGAGGGCACTGAA.

This clone has more than one count but fewer than ten. The read gets to within 3 residues of the CDR3 end, and the germline J gene fills in the rest. The V and J genes are TRBV19 and TRBJ2-7; possibly TRBD1 for D (6 bases). The CDR3 extends over 13 amino acids. Trimming pared 0 bases from V and 6 bases from J, leaving 9 bases between. Germline V gene lookup returns CDR1 LNHDA and CDR2 SQIVND (reference sequence). CDR3 DNA (partial): TGTGCCAGTAGTATAGATATAGGGGGCGAG. Amino acid sequence: CASSIDIGGE. The entire CDR3 sequence reads CASSIDIGGEQYF.

This clone turned up a few times. With the read ending 3 residues before the CDR3 end, the germline J gene is used to fill in that end. This chain joins TRBV20-1 and TRBJ2-1; 9 bases match TRBD2. The germline gives CDR1 DFQATT, CDR2 SNEGSKA (reference sequence). CDR3 length equals 18 residues. V dropped 2 bases and J dropped 2; count of bases not matched to a gene: 13. The CDR3 bases that were read are TGCAGTGCTAGATATGACGCTCCGAGCGGGAGGACCTACAATGAG. Translation gives CSARYDAPSGRTYNE. The complete CDR3 protein is CSARYDAPSGRTYNEQFF.

This clone was recorded a few times. The read ends 3 residues early relative to the CDR3; the germline J gene fills the gap. V is TRBV2 and J is TRBJ1-1; D not resolved. This CDR3 has 11 amino acids. Per the germline V gene, CDR1 is SNHLY and CDR2 is FYNNEI. V shed 6 bases and J shed 1 base, with 3 bases lying between them. This chain's CDR3 is CASSSNTEAFF. CDR3 bases read: TGTGCCAGCAGCTCGAACACTGAA.

This clone has a count of ten or more. The read ends 3 residues early relative to the CDR3; the germline J gene fills the gap. This chain connects TRBV11-2 to TRBJ2-1, with D possibly TRBD2 on 6 matching bases. The CDR3 has 13 amino acids. The germline V gene encodes CDR1 SGHAT and CDR2 FQNNGV. Trimming cost V 1 base and J 8 bases, with 9 bases left between them. CDR3 DNA (partial): TGTGCCAGCAGCTTAGTAGGAGGGCATGAG. This translates into CASSLVGGHE. The CDR3, in full, reads CASSLVGGHEQFF.

In its sample, this clone ranks as medium-sized. With the read ending 3 residues before the CDR3 end, the germline J gene is used to fill in that end. The J gene is TRBJ2-1, the V gene TRBV4-1; the match to TRBD2 covers 8 bases. There are 16 residues in the CDR3. V trimming: 0 bases; J trimming: 7 bases; junction bases outside the gene matches: 8. From germline, CDR1 is MGHRA and CDR2 YSYEKL. CDR3 sequence: CASSQDRSGLGNEQFF. The sequenced CDR3 bases are TGCGCCAGCAGCCAAGATCGCTCGGGACTAGGGAATGAG.